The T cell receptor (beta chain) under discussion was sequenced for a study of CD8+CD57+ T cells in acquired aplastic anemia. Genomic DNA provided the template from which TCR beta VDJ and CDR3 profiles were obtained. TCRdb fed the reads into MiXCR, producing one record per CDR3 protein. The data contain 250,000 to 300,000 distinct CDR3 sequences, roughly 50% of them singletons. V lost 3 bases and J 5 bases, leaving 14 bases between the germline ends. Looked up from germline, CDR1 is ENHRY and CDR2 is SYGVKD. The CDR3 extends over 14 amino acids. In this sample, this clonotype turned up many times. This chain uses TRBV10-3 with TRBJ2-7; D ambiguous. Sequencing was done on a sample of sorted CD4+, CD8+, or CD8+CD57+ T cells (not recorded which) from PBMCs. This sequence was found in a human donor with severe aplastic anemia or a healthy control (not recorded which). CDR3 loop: CAISEPPIPHEQYF. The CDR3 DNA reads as TGTGCCATCAGTGAACCACCGATCCCCCACGAGCAGTACTTC.